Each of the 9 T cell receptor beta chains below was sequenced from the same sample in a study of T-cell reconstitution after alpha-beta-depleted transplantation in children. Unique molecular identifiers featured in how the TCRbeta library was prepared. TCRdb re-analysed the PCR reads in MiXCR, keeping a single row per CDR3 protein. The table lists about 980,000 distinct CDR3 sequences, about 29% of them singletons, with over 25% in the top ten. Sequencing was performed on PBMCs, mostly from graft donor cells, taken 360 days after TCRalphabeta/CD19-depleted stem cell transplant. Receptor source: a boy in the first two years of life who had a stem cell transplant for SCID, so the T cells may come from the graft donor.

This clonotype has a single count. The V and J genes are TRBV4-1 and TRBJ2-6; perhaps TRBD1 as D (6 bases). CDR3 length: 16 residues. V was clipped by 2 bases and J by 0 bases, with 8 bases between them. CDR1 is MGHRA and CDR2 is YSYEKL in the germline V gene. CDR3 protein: CASSQRTASGANVLTF. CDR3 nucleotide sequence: TGCGCCAGCAGCCAACGGACAGCCTCTGGGGCCAACGTCCTGACTTTC.

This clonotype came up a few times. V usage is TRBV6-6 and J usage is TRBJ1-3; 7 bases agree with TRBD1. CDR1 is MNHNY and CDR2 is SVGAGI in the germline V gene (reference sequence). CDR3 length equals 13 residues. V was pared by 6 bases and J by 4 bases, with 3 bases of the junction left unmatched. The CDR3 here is CASSPGQGNTIYF. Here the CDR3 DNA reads TGTGCCAGCAGCCCGGGACAGGGAAACACCATATATTTT.

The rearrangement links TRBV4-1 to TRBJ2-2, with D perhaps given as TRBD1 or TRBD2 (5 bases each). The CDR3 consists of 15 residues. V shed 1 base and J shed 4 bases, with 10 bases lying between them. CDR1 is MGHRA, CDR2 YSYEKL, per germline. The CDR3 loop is CASSQGDGGTGELFF. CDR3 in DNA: TGCGCCAGCAGCCAAGGGGATGGGGGCACCGGGGAGCTGTTTTTT.

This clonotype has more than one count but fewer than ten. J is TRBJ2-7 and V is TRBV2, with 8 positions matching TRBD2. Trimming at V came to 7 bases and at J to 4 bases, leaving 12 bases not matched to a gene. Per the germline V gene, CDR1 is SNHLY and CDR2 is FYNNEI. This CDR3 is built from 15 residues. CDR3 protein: CASTKQGLGGYEQYF. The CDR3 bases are TGTGCCAGCACTAAACAGGGACTAGGGGGATACGAGCAGTACTTC.

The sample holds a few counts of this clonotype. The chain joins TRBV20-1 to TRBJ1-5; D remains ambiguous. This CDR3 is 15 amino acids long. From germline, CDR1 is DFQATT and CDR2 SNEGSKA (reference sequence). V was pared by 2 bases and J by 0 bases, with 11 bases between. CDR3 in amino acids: CSARPVRSSNQPQHF. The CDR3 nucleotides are TGCAGTGCTAGACCTGTCCGGAGTAGCAATCAGCCCCAGCATTTT.

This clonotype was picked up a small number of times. CDR3 DNA: TGTGCCAGCACCCCCGGGGACAGTTACACAGATACGCAGTATTTT. Translating gives CASTPGDSYTDTQYF. The genes are TRBV7-9 and TRBJ2-3, with 7 bases that match TRBD1. V shed 7 bases, J shed 2 bases, and the junction held 9 bases outside the gene matches. CDR1 and CDR2 from the germline V gene are SEHNR and FQNEAQ (reference sequence). There are 15 residues in the CDR3.

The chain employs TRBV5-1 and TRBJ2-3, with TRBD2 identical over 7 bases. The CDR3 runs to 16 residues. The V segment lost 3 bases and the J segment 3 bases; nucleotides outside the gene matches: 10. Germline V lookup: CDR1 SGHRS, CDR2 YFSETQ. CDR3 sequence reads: CASSSQHGLGTDTQYF. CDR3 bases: TGCGCCAGCAGCTCCCAGCATGGACTAGGGACAGATACGCAGTATTTT.

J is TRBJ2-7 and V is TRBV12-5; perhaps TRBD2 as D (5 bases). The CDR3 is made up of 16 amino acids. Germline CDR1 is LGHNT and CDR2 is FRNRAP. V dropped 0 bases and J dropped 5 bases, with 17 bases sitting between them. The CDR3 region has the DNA TGTGCTAGTGGTTTGGTAGGGATTGTAGCGATGCACGAGCAGTACTTC. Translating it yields CASGLVGIVAMHEQYF.

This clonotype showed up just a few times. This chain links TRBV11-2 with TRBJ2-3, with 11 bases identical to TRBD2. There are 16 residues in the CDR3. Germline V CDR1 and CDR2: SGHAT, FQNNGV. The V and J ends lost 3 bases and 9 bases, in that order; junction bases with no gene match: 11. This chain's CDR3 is CASSFTSGGPSDTQYF. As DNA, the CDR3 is TGTGCCAGCAGCTTTACTAGCGGGGGCCCCTCCGACACGCAGTATTTT.